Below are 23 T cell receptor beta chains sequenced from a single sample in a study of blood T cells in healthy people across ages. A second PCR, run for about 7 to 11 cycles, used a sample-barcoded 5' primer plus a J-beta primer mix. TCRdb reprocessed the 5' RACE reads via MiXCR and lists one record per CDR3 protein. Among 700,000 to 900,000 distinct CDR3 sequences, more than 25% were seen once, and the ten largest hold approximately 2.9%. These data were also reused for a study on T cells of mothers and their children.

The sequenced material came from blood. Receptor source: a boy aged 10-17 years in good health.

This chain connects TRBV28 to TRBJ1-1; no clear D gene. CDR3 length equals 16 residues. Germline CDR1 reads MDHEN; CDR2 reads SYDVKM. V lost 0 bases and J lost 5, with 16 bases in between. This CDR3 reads CASSLWGAGIGTEAFF. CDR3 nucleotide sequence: TGTGCCAGCAGTTTATGGGGTGCGGGTATTGGGACTGAAGCTTTCTTT. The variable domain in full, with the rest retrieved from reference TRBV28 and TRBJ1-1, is DVKVTQSSRYLVKRTGEKVFLECVQDMDHENMFWYRQDPGLGLRLIYFSYDVKMKEKGDIPEGYSVSREKKERFSLILESASTNQTSMYLCASSLWGAGIGTEAFFGQGTRLTVV.

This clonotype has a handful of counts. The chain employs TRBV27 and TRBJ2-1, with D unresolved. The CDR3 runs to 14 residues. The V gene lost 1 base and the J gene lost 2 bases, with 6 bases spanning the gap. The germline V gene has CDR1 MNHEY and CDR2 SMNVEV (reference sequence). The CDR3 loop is CASSLYRTYNEQFF. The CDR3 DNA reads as TGTGCCAGCAGTTTATACAGAACCTACAATGAGCAGTTCTTC.

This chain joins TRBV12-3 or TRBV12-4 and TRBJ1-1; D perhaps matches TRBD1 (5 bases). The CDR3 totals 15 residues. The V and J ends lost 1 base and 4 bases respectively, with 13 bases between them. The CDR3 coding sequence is TGTGCCAGCAGTTTAGGAAGGGGTGACGGCACTGAAGCTTTCTTT. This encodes CASSLGRGDGTEAFF.

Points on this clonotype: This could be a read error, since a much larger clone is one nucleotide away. The CDR3 coding sequence is TGTGCCAGCAGTGATACTAGCGGGGGGGCCTTTGAGCAGTACTTC. It translates to CASSDTSGGAFEQYF. J is TRBJ2-1 and V is TRBV6-6, with 13 bases matching TRBD2. The J call could be wrong; TRBJ2-7 is a better fit for the DNA end. CDR3 size: 15 residues. Germline V CDR1 and CDR2: MNHNY, SVGAGI (reference sequence).

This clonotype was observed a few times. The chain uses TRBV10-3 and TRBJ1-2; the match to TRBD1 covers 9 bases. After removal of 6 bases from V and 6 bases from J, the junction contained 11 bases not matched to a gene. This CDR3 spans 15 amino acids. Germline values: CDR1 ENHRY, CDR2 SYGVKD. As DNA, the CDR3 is TGTGCCATCAGGGGACCGGGACAGGGTGTCAATGGCTACACCTTC. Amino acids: CAIRGPGQGVNGYTF.

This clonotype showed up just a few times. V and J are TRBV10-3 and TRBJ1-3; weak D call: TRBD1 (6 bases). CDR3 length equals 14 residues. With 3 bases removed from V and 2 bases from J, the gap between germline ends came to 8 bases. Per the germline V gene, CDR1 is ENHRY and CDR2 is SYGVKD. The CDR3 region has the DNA TGTGCCATCAGTGAAGCAGGGGCTGGAAACACCATATATTTT. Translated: CAISEAGAGNTIYF.

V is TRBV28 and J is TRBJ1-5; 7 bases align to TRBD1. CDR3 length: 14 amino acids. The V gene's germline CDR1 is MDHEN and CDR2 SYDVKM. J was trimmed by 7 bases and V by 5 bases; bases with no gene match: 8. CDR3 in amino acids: CASSPRTGVQPQHF. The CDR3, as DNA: TGTGCCAGCAGTCCCCGGACAGGCGTGCAGCCCCAGCATTTT. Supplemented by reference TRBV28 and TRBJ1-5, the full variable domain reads DVKVTQSSRYLVKRTGEKVFLECVQDMDHENMFWYRQDPGLGLRLIYFSYDVKMKEKGDIPEGYSVSREKKERFSLILESASTNQTSMYLCASSPRTGVQPQHFGDGTRLSIL.

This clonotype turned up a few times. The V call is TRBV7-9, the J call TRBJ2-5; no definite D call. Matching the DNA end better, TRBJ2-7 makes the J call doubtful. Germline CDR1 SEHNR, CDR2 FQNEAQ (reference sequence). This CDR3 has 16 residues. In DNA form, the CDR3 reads TGTGCCAGCAGCGGGGATAAGGGCAGGAACCCCTACGAGCAGTACTTC. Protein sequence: CASSGDKGRNPYEQYF.

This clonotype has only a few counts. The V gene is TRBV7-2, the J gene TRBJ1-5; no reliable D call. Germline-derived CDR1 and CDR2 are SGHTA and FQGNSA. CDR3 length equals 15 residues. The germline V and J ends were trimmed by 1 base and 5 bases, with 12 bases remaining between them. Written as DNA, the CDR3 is TGTGCCAGCAGCTTAGGGCGGAGGGTAGATCAGCCCCAGCATTTT. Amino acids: CASSLGRRVDQPQHF.

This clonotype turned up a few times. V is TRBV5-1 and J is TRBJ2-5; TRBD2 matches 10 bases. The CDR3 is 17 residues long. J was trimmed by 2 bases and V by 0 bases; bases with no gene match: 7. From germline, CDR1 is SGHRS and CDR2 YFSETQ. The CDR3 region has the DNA TGCGCCAGCAGCTTGGCCGGGCTAGCGGGGGTGCAAGAGACCCAGTACTTC. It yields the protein CASSLAGLAGVQETQYF.

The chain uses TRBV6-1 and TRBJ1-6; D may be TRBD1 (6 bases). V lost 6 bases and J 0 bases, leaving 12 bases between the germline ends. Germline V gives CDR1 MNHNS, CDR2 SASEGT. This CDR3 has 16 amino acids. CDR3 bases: TGTGCCAGCAGCAACAGGGCCGGCTCCTATAATTCACCCCTCCACTTT. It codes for CASSNRAGSYNSPLHF.

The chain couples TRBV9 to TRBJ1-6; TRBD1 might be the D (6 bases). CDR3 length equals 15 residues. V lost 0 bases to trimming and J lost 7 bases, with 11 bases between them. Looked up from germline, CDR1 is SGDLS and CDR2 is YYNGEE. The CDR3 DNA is TGTGCCAGCAGCGTAGACCAGGGGAGAAATTCACCCCTCCACTTT. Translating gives CASSVDQGRNSPLHF.

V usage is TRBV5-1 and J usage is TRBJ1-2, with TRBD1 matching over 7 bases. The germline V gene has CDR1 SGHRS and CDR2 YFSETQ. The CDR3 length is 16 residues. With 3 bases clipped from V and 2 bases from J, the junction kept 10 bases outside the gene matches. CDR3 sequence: CASSSRRDSQNYGYTF. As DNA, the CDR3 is TGCGCCAGCAGCTCACGGCGGGACAGCCAAAACTATGGCTACACCTTC.

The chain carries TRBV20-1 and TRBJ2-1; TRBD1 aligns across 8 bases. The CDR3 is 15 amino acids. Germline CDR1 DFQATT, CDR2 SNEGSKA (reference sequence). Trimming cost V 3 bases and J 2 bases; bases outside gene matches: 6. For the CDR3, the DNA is TGCAGTGCTAGGATGGACAGGGCAACCTACAATGAGCAGTTCTTC. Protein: CSARMDRATYNEQFF.

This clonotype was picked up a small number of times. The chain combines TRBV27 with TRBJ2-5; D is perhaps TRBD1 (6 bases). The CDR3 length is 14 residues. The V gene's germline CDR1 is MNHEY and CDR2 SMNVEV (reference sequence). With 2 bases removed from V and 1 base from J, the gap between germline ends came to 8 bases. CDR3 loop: CASSLQGPQETQYF. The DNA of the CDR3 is TGTGCCAGCAGTTTACAGGGGCCCCAAGAGACCCAGTACTTC.

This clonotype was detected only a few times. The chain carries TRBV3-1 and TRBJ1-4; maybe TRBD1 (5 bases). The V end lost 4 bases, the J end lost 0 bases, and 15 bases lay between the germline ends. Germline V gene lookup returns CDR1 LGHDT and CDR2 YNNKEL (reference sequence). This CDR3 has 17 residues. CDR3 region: CASSRGTTATTNEKLFF. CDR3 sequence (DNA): TGTGCCAGCAGCCGAGGGACGACAGCCACAACTAATGAAAAACTGTTTTTT.

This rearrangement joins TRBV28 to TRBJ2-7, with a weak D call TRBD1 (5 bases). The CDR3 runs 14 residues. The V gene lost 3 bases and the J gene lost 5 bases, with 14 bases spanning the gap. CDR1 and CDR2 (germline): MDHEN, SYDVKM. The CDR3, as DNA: TGTGCCAGCAGTTTGACAGTCAGTATGAACGAGCAGTACTTC. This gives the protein CASSLTVSMNEQYF.

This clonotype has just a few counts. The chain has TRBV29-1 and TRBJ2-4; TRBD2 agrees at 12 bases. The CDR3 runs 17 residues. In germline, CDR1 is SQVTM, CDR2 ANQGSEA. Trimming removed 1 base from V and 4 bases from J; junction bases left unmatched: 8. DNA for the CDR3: TGCAGCGTTGAAGGACTAGCGGGGGAGGCGGAAAAAAACATTCAGTACTTC. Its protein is CSVEGLAGEAEKNIQYF.

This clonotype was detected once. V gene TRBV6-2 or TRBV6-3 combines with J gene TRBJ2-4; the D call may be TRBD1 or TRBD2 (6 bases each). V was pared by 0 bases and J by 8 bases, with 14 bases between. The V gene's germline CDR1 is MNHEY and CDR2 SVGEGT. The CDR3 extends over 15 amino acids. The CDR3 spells CASSYSPEGGDIQYF. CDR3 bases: TGTGCCAGCAGTTACTCACCCGAGGGGGGTGACATTCAGTACTTC.

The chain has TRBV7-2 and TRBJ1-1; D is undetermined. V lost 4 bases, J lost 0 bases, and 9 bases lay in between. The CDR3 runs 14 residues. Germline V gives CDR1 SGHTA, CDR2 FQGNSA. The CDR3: CASSSGPMNTEAFF. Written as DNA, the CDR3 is TGTGCCAGCAGCTCCGGCCCCATGAACACTGAAGCTTTCTTT.

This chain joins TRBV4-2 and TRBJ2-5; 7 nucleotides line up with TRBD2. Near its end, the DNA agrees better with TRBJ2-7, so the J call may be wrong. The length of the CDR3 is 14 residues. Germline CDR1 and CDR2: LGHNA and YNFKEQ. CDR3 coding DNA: TGTGCCAGCACCCGGGACGGGGGGATCTACGAGCAGTACTTC. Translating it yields CASTRDGGIYEQYF.

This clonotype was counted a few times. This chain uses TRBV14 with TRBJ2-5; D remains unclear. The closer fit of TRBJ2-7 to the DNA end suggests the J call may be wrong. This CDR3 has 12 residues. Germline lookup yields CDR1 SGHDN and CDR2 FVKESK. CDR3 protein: CASSQSFDEQYF. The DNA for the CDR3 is TGTGCCAGCAGCCAAAGTTTCGACGAGCAGTACTTC.

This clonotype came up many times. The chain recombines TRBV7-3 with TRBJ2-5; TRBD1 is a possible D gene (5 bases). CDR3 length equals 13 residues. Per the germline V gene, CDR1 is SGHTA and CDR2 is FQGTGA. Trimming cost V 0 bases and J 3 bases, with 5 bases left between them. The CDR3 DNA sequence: TGTGCCAGCAGCTTAACGACAGAAGAGACCCAGTACTTC. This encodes CASSLTTEETQYF.